The 7 T cell receptor beta chains below come from one sample, sequenced in a study of neurological immune-mediated disorders. One entry per CDR3 protein, called by TCRdb with MiXCR from the 5' RACE reads. The repertoire holds tens of thousands of distinct CDR3 sequences, with roughly 4.8% as singletons. The source material was PBMCs. These receptors originate from a woman between 65 and 79 years old with multiple sclerosis.

This clonotype was counted many times. The CDR3 here is CASSLRTLDGYTF. The CDR3 DNA follows: TGTGCCAGCAGCTTAAGGACATTAGATGGCTACACCTTC. The V gene is TRBV7-6, the J gene TRBJ1-2; the D gene is possibly TRBD1 (5 bases). This CDR3 comprises 13 residues. The V gene's germline CDR1 is SGHVS and CDR2 FNYEAQ. With 2 bases removed from V and 6 bases from J, the gap between germline ends came to 10 bases. The variable domain in full, with the rest retrieved from reference TRBV7-6 and TRBJ1-2, is GAGVSQSPRYKVTKRGQDVALRCDPISGHVSLYWYRQALGQGPEFLTYFNYEAQQDKSGLPNDRFSAERPEGSISTLTIQRTEQRDSAMYRCASSLRTLDGYTFGSGTRLTVV.

This clonotype was counted ten times or more. The chain joins TRBV7-2 to TRBJ2-5; D gene uncertain. The CDR3 is 12 amino acids. CDR1 is SGHTA and CDR2 is FQGNSA in the germline V gene. V lost 5 bases and J lost 5, with 9 bases in between. The CDR3 reads CASSPSGETQYF. The CDR3 DNA follows: TGTGCCAGCAGCCCTAGTGGTGAGACCCAGTACTTC. Full variable domain (remainder filled in from reference TRBV7-2 and TRBJ2-5): GAGVSQSPSNKVTEKGKDVELRCDPISGHTALYWYRQSLGQGLEFLIYFQGNSAPDKSGLPSDRFSAERTGGSVSTLTIQRTQQEDSAVYLCASSPSGETQYFGPGTRLLVL.

This clonotype was counted many times. The chain recombines TRBV4-1 with TRBJ1-2; 8 nucleotides agree with TRBD1. V lost 5 bases to trimming and J lost 0 bases; unmatched junction nucleotides: 5. The CDR3 length is 15 residues. Germline V gives CDR1 MGHRA, CDR2 YSYEKL. CDR3 region: CASSFPGQANYGYTF. The CDR3 bases are TGCGCCAGCAGCTTCCCGGGACAGGCTAACTATGGCTACACCTTC.

In this sample, this clonotype turned up many times. The chain carries TRBV9 and TRBJ2-2, with D perhaps TRBD1 (6 bases). The CDR3 runs to 13 residues. V lost 0 bases to trimming and J lost 9 bases, with 9 bases between them. The V gene's germline CDR1 is SGDLS and CDR2 YYNGEE. CDR3 sequence (DNA): TGTGCCAGCAGCGTAGTTGACAGGAGGGAGCTGTTTTTT. Protein: CASSVVDRRELFF.

This clonotype showed up many times. J is TRBJ2-5 and V is TRBV3-1, with 8 bases matching TRBD2. Trimming took 6 bases from V and 4 from J; bases not matched to a gene: 13. The CDR3 consists of 16 residues. Germline CDR1 is LGHDT and CDR2 is YNNKEL (reference sequence). CDR3 sequence (DNA): TGTGCCAGCAGTGTCGGAACGGGAGGGCGAGGAGAGACCCAGTACTTC. It is translated as CASSVGTGGRGETQYF.

This clonotype was counted ten times or more. The J gene is TRBJ1-5, the V gene TRBV27; 8 bases map to TRBD1. Per the germline V gene, CDR1 is MNHEY and CDR2 is SMNVEV (reference sequence). CDR3 length equals 15 residues. Unmatched junction bases numbered 4, after V lost 5 bases and J lost 1 base. CDR3 sequence reads: CASSPGGASNQPQHF. The DNA for the CDR3 is TGTGCCAGCAGTCCAGGGGGCGCGAGCAATCAGCCCCAGCATTTT.

The V gene is TRBV6-1, the J gene TRBJ2-1; 7 nucleotides line up with TRBD1. Germline V gene data show CDR1 as MNHNS and CDR2 as SASEGT. The CDR3 has 14 amino acids. J was trimmed by 10 bases and V by 7 bases; bases with no gene match: 13. The CDR3 sequence: CASTLIKGGNEQFF. CDR3 nucleotides: TGTGCCAGCACCCTGATTAAAGGGGGCAACGAGCAGTTCTTC.